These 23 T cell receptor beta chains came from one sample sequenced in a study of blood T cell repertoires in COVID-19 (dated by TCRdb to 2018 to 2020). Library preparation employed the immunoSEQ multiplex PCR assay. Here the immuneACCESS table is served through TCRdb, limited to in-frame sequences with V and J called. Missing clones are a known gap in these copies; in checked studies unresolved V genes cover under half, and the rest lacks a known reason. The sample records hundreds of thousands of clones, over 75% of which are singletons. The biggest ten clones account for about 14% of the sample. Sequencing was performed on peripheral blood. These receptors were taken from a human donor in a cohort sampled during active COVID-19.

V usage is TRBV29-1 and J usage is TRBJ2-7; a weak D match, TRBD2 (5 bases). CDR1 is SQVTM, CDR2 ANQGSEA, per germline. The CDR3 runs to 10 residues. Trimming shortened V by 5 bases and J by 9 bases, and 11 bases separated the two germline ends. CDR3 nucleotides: TGCAGCGTTCTAGAGAGCGGGCAGTACTTC. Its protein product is CSVLESGQYF.

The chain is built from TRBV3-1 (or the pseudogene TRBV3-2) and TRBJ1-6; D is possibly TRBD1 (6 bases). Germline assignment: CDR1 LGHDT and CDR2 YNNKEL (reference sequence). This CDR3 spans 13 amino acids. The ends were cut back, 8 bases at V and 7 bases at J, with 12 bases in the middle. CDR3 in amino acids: CASVGTPNSPLHF. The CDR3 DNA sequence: TGTGCCAGCGTCGGGACACCGAATTCACCCCTCCACTTT.

The CDR3 DNA follows: TGTGCCAGCAGTTACGAGGGGGCCCGCTCCTACAATGAGCAGTTCTTC. Translating gives CASSYEGARSYNEQFF. The chain is built from TRBV6-5 and TRBJ2-1; 7 bases agree with TRBD1. The CDR3 contains 16 residues. The J segment lost 0 bases and the V segment lost 2 bases, leaving 4 bases of the junction unmatched. CDR1 is MNHEY, CDR2 SVGAGI, per germline.

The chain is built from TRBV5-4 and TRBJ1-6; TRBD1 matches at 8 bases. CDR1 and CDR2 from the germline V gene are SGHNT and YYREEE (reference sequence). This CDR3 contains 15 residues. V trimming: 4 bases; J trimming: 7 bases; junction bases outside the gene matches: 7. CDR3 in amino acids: CASSSQGAANSPLHF. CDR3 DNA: TGTGCCAGCAGCAGCCAGGGGGCGGCAAATTCACCCCTCCACTTT.

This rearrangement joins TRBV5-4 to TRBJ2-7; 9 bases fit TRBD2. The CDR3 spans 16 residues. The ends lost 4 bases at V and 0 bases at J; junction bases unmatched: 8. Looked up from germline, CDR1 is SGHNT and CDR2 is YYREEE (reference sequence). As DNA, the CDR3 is TGTGCCAGCAGCAGGGGGACTAGCAGAAGCTCCTACGAGCAGTACTTC. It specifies CASSRGTSRSSYEQYF.

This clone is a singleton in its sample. The CDR3 is CASSVRSGANVLTF. CDR3 nucleotides: TGCGCCAGCAGCGTGCGTTCTGGGGCCAACGTCCTGACTTTC. The rearrangement uses TRBV5-1 and TRBJ2-6; D gene unclear. The CDR3 length is 14 residues. Trimming cost V 4 bases and J 1 base, with 6 bases left between them. CDR1 and CDR2 from the germline V gene are SGHRS and YFSETQ.

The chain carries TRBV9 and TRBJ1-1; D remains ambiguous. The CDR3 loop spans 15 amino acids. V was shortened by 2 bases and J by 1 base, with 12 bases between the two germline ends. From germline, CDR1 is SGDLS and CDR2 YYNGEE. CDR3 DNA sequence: TGTGCCAGCAGCGTGGGCCCTTCCCCGAACACTGAAGCTTTCTTT. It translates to CASSVGPSPNTEAFF.

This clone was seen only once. The CDR3 sequence is CASSSQAGVKLFF. In DNA form, the CDR3 reads TGTGCCAGTAGTTCCCAAGCGGGAGTGAAACTGTTTTTT. The chain has TRBV19 and TRBJ1-4; no definite D call. The CDR3 has 13 amino acids. V was pared by 5 bases and J by 11 bases, with 15 bases between. Looked up from germline, CDR1 is LNHDA and CDR2 is SQIVND (reference sequence).

The CDR3 sequence is CASSLPTGTGYTF. CDR3 nucleotides: TGCGCCAGCAGCTTACCGACAGGGACTGGCTACACCTTC. The genes are TRBV5-1 and TRBJ1-2; the match to TRBD1 covers 7 bases. The germline V gene has CDR1 SGHRS and CDR2 YFSETQ. The length of the CDR3 is 13 residues. Losses at the gene ends were 2 bases for V and 7 bases for J; bases not matched to a gene: 5. The entire variable domain, with the rest obtained from reference TRBV5-1 and TRBJ1-2, is as follows: KAGVTQTPRYLIKTRGQQVTLSCSPISGHRSVSWYQQTPGQGLQFLFEYFSETQRNKGNFPGRFSGRQFSNSRSEMNVSTLELGDSALYLCASSLPTGTGYTFGSGTRLTVV.

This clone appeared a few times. In DNA form, the CDR3 reads TGTGCCAGCAGCTCGGGCGGGAGGCTGGAGACCCAGTACTTC. Protein: CASSSGGRLETQYF. The chain recombines TRBV28 with TRBJ2-5; 8 bases map to TRBD2. V trimming: 6 bases; J trimming: 5 bases; junction bases outside the gene matches: 8. Germline values: CDR1 MDHEN, CDR2 SYDVKM. The CDR3 extends over 14 amino acids.

The CDR3 loop reads CASSPMTGRRAEAFF. The CDR3 bases are TGTGCCAGCAGTCCTATGACAGGGCGAAGGGCTGAAGCTTTCTTT. The chain carries TRBV28 and TRBJ1-1; 7 nucleotides match TRBD1. Germline V gene sequence: CDR1 MDHEN, CDR2 SYDVKM. The CDR3 extends over 15 amino acids. The trim removed 5 bases at V and 6 bases at J, leaving 12 bases unmatched.

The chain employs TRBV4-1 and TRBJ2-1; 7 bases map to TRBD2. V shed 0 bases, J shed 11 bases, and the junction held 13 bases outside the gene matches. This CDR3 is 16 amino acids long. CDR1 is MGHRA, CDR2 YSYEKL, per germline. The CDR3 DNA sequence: TGCGCCAGCAGCCAAGATTGGTCAGCGGGGTCAGAAAAGCAGTTCTTC. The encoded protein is CASSQDWSAGSEKQFF.

In DNA, the CDR3 is TGCGCCAGCAGCCAAGGTTGGGACAGGGGAACCGGGGAGCTGTTTTTT. Translating gives CASSQGWDRGTGELFF. V usage is TRBV4-3 and J usage is TRBJ2-2; 10 bases map to TRBD1. This CDR3 comprises 16 residues. CDR1 is LGHNA and CDR2 is YSLEER in the germline V gene. Trimming removed 1 base from V and 5 bases from J; junction bases left unmatched: 4.

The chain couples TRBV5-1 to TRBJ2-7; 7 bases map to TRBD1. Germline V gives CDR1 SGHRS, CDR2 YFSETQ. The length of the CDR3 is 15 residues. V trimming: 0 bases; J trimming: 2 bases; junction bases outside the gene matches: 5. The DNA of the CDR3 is TGCGCCAGCAGCTTGGAAGGGGGCTCCGCCTACGAGCAGTACTTC. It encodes CASSLEGGSAYEQYF. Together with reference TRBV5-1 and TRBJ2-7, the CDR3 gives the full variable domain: KAGVTQTPRYLIKTRGQQVTLSCSPISGHRSVSWYQQTPGQGLQFLFEYFSETQRNKGNFPGRFSGRQFSNSRSEMNVSTLELGDSALYLCASSLEGGSAYEQYFGPGTRLTVT.

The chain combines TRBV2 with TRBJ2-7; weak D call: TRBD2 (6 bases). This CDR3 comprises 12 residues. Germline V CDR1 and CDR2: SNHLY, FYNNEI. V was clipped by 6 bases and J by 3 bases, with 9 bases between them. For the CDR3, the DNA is TGTGCCAGCAGGGGGGGTGGCTACGAGCAGTACTTC. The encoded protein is CASRGGGYEQYF.

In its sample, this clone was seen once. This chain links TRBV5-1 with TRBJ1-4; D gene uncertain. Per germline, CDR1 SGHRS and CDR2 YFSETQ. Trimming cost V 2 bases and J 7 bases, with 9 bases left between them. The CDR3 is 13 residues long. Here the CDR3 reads CASSLGEGEKLFF. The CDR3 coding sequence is TGCGCCAGCAGCTTAGGAGAGGGTGAAAAACTGTTTTTT.

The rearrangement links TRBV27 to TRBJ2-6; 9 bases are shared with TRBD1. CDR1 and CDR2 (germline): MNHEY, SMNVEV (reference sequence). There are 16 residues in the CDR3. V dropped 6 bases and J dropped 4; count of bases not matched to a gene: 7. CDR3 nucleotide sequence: TGTGCCAGCAGGGAACAGGGGGCTCCGGGGGCCAACGTCCTGACTTTC. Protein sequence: CASREQGAPGANVLTF.

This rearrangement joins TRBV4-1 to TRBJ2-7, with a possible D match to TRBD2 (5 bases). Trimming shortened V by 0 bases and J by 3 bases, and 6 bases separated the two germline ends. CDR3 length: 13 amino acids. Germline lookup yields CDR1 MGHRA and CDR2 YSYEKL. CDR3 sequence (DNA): TGCGCCAGCAGCCAAGATGGACTCTACGAGCAGTACTTC. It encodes CASSQDGLYEQYF.

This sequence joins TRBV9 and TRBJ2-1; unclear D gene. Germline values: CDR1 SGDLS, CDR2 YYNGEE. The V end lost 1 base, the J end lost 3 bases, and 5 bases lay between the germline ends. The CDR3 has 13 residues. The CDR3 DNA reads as TGTGCCAGCAGCGTATTATACTACAATGAGCAGTTCTTC. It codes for CASSVLYYNEQFF.

In DNA, the CDR3 is TGCGCCAGCAGCACCCCTTGTCGGCTAAAACCCTCTATTCGGGGGCAGCCCCAGCATTTT. Translating gives CASSTPCRLKPSIRGQPQHF. The rearrangement links TRBV5-1 to TRBJ1-5, with TRBD1 as a possible D gene (5 bases). This CDR3 region has 20 residues. The germline CDR1 and CDR2 sequences are SGHRS and YFSETQ. Between the trimmed V and J ends, which lost 4 bases and 7 bases, there was a span of 33 bases.

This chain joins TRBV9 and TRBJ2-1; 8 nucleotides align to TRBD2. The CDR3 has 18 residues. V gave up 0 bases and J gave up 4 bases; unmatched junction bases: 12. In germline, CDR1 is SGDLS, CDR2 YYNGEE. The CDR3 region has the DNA TGTGCCAGCAGCGTAGAGGGGATCGGGCTAGCGGGTTACAATGAGCAGTTCTTC. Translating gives CASSVEGIGLAGYNEQFF.

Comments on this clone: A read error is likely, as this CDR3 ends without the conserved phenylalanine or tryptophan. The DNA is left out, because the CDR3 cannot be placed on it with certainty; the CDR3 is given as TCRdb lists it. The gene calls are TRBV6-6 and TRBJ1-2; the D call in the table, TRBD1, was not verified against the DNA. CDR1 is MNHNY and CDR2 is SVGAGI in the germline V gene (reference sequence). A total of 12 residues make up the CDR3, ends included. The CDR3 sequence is CASRTLRDRAQI.

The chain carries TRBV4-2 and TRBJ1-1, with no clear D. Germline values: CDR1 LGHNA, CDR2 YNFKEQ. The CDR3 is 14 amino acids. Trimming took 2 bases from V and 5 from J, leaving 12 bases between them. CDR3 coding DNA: TGTGCCAGCAGCCAACTCGACACCTCAACTGAAGCTTTCTTT. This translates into CASSQLDTSTEAFF.